Listed here is a single T cell receptor beta chain. This clone appeared once. The antigen this receptor binds is unknown. Base qualities were left out, and no much larger clone turns up one base away. The sample originates from a study of technical replicates of blood from several donors (dated 2017 in TCRdb). Libraries were built with the immunoSEQ multiplex PCR assay. TCRdb took this table from immuneACCESS and kept in-frame rearrangements with V and J called. Such tables lack part of the clones; where checked against another copy, unresolved V genes explain under half of the gap, and the rest is unexplained. Across this sample there are fewer than 75,000 clones, with around 93% seen only once. Roughly 0.25% of the sample belongs to the ten largest clones. CDR1 SGHKS and CDR2 YYEKEE were looked up in the germline V gene (reference sequence). Measured from the cysteine to the phenylalanine, the CDR3 is 12 residues long. Only the CDR3 DNA stays, 36 bases, in frame from base 1. The V end loses 4 bases and the J end loses 10 bases, and a stretch of 11 bases separates them.

Sequencing was carried out using T cells isolated from PBMCs. Recombination linked TRBV5-5 to TRBJ2-2; the D gene is unclear. This sequence was found in a human donor in good health. The CDR3: CASSPRVEELFF. The DNA sequence reads TGTGCCAGCAGCCCCCGGGTGGAGGAGCTGTTTTTT.